The 30 T cell receptor beta chains in this list originate from one sample, sequenced in a study of tissue T cells after allogeneic stem cell transplantation. Sequencing was performed with immunoSEQ multiplex PCR; in TCRdb, only in-frame clones are kept and a portion is missing. Seen here are 48,000 or so clones, around 73% observed once, and the top ten hold about 0.7%. Sequencing was carried out using sorted cells pooled from one or two spleens. The receptors derive from a pool of C57BL/6 mice in good health.

With respect to this clone: Gene names and germline match the mouse. The read terminates 1 residue before the CDR3 end, so the remaining end is supplied by the germline J gene. The chain links TRBV29 to TRBJ2-7; weak D call: TRBD2 (6 bases). The length of the CDR3 is 12 residues. CDR1 and CDR2 from the germline V gene are MSHET and SYDVDS. Trimming shortened V by 3 bases and J by 7 bases, and 10 bases separated the two germline ends. This chain's CDR3 is CASSLGWGEQYF. The CDR3 DNA, read in part, is TGTGCTAGCAGTTTGGGGTGGGGGGAACAGTAC.

With regard to this clone: These gene names are mouse names. The read finishes 1 residue shy of the CDR3 end, and the germline J gene is used to complete it. V gene TRBV13-2 combines with J gene TRBJ1-1; D may be TRBD1 (5 bases). CDR1 is NNHNN, CDR2 SYGAGS, per germline (reference sequence). Trimming removed 0 bases at V and 3 bases at J, with 9 bases between. CDR3 length: 14 residues. The part of the CDR3 DNA that was read is TGTGCCAGCGGTGATGCCCAGGGTGACACAGAAGTCTTC. Translation gives CASGDAQGDTEVF. The complete CDR3 protein is CASGDAQGDTEVFF.

Regarding this clone: These gene names are mouse names. The read terminates 1 residue before the CDR3 end, so the remaining end is supplied by the germline J gene. This chain links TRBV31 with TRBJ1-5, with D maybe TRBD1 (6 bases). Germline V gives CDR1 GKSSPN, CDR2 SITVG. Trimming removed 0 bases at V and 2 bases at J, with 11 bases between. The CDR3 contains 15 residues. The CDR3 is CAWSLGGGDNQAPLF. The sequenced CDR3 bases are TGTGCCTGGAGTCTAGGGGGGGGCGACAACCAGGCTCCGCTT.

On this clone: Genes and germline are mouse. The read gets to within 1 residue of the CDR3 end, and the germline J gene fills in the rest. The V call is TRBV13-2, the J call TRBJ2-1, with 13 bases identical to TRBD2. The V gene's germline CDR1 is NNHNN and CDR2 SYGAGS (reference sequence). This CDR3 has 18 residues. V dropped 0 bases and J dropped 2; count of bases not matched to a gene: 5. Partial CDR3 DNA: TGTGCCAGCGGTGATGCCCGGACTGGGGGGGCGCACTATGCTGAGCAGTTC. Protein sequence: CASGDARTGGAHYAEQF. In full, the CDR3 reads CASGDARTGGAHYAEQFF.

This clone was found a few times. Gene labels here are mouse ones. The read gets to within 1 residue of the CDR3 end, and the germline J gene fills in the rest. V is TRBV26 and J is TRBJ2-1, with D perhaps being TRBD1 or TRBD2 (5 bases each). CDR1 KGHPV and CDR2 FQNQEV come from the germline V gene (reference sequence). Trimming removed 4 bases at V and 1 base at J, with 5 bases between. The CDR3 spans 13 residues. The CDR3 sequence is CASSRDNYAEQFF. Partial CDR3 DNA: TGTGCCAGCAGTCGGGACAACTATGCTGAGCAGTTC.

Points on this clone: The gene names given are mouse names. The CDR3 end falls 1 residue outside the read, so it is completed with the germline J gene. The rearrangement uses TRBV13-1 and TRBJ1-3, with 10 positions matching TRBD1. The CDR3 loop spans 14 amino acids. Unmatched junction bases numbered 3, after V lost 3 bases and J lost 6 bases. Germline CDR1 reads NSHNY; CDR2 reads SYGAGN. CDR3 amino acids: CASSAGTGANTLYF. The CDR3 DNA, read in part, is TGTGCCAGCAGTGCCGGGACAGGGGCAAATACGCTCTAT.

Remarks on this clone: Any gene name here is a mouse gene name. Read sequence stops 1 residue before the CDR3 end, and the germline J gene provides the missing end. This chain joins TRBV26 and TRBJ2-3; D unresolved. Germline lookup yields CDR1 KGHPV and CDR2 FQNQEV (reference sequence). The CDR3 consists of 15 residues. The V end was cut by 0 bases, the J end by 0 bases, with 7 bases between. The CDR3 spells CASSLSRSSAETLYF. The covered CDR3 bases are TGTGCCAGCAGTCTGTCTCGGTCTAGTGCAGAAACGCTGTAT.

For this clone: Mouse germline and gene names are used. The sequence runs out 1 residue before the end of the CDR3; the remainder is reconstructed from the germline J gene. Other DNA sequences in the sample encode the same CDR3. This rearrangement joins TRBV12-2 to TRBJ2-1; 7 bases are a match to TRBD2. Losses at the gene ends were 0 bases for V and 0 bases for J; bases not matched to a gene: 1. Germline CDR1 reads SGHLS; CDR2 reads HYDKME. This CDR3 contains 15 residues. CDR3 DNA, as far as it was read: TGTGCCAGCTCTCTCGGGGGGGGTAACTATGCTGAGCAGTTC. Protein product: CASSLGGGNYAEQF. The whole CDR3 reads CASSLGGGNYAEQFF.

Comment on this clone: Mouse germline and gene names are used. Read coverage stops 1 residue before the CDR3 terminus; the germline J gene supplies the remainder. The chain carries TRBV16 and TRBJ1-1, with 8 positions matching TRBD1. This CDR3 region has 15 residues. The germline gives CDR1 SGHSA, CDR2 FRNQAP. V trimming: 1 base; J trimming: 6 bases; junction bases outside the gene matches: 7. CDR3 amino acids: CASSLAGAGGAEVFF. Incomplete CDR3 DNA: TGTGCAAGCAGCTTAGCAGGGGCAGGGGGCGCAGAAGTCTTC. Full variable domain (remainder filled in from reference TRBV16 and TRBJ1-1): NAGVIQTPRHKVTGKGQEATLWCEPISGHSAVFWYRQTIVQGLEFLTYFRNQAPIDDSGMPKERFSAQMPNQSHSTLKIQSTQPQDSAVYLCASSLAGAGGAEVFFGKGTRLTVV.

Concerning this clone: Gene names are mouse gene names. Read sequence stops 1 residue before the CDR3 end, and the germline J gene provides the missing end. This rearrangement joins TRBV3 to TRBJ2-7; TRBD2 matches at 12 bases. Germline loops: CDR1 SNHLY, CDR2 FYNGKV (reference sequence). V trimming: 5 bases; J trimming: 5 bases; junction bases outside the gene matches: 7. CDR3 size: 15 residues. CDR3 region: CASSPRLGGRDEQYF. The sequenced part of the CDR3 DNA is TGTGCCAGCAGCCCCCGACTGGGGGGGCGCGATGAACAGTAC.

As concerns this clone: Germline and genes: mouse. The read terminates 1 residue before the CDR3 end, so the remaining end is supplied by the germline J gene. The chain uses TRBV26 and TRBJ1-6; weak D call: TRBD1 (6 bases). TRBJ1-6 is noted as an ORF with a role that remains uncertain. V was clipped by 0 bases and J by 8 bases, with 8 bases between them. The CDR3 has 14 residues. Germline V gene data show CDR1 as KGHPV and CDR2 as FQNQEV (reference sequence). The CDR3 DNA, read in part, is TGTGCCAGCAGTCTGTCAGGGGGTGATTCGCCCCTCTAC. Its protein product is CASSLSGGDSPLY. The whole CDR3 sequence is CASSLSGGDSPLYF.

A few counts support this clone. The gene names here belong to mouse. The read ends 1 residue shy of where the CDR3 ends; the end is completed using the germline J gene. The chain has TRBV12-1 and TRBJ2-7; 7 bases fit TRBD1. The junction had 6 bases not matched to a gene; V was cut back by 2 bases and J by 9 bases. The CDR3 is 12 amino acids. CDR1 and CDR2 from the germline V gene are SGHSN and HYEKVE. The DNA read from the CDR3 is TGTGCCAGCTCTCGACAGGGCTTAGGACAGTAC. Its protein is CASSRQGLGQY. The complete CDR3 protein is CASSRQGLGQYF.

On this clone: Mouse gene names and germline throughout. The read ends 1 residue before the CDR3 terminus; that terminus is restored from the germline J gene. The rearrangement uses TRBV15 and TRBJ2-5, with TRBD2 matching over 7 bases. V shed 4 bases and J 1 base; nucleotides not matched to a gene: 2. Per germline, CDR1 SGHND and CDR2 FRSKSL. This CDR3 is built from 14 residues. The part of the CDR3 DNA that was read is TGTGCCAGCAGTTACGACTGGGACCAAGACACCCAGTAC. Translating it yields CASSYDWDQDTQY. The full CDR3 sequence reads CASSYDWDQDTQYF.

A note on this clone: Mouse gene names and germline throughout. The observed sequence ends 1 residue before the CDR3 terminus, with the missing tail filled in from the germline J gene. This chain connects TRBV31 to TRBJ1-4; TRBD1 is a possible D gene (5 bases). Trimming took 0 bases from V and 2 from J, leaving 7 bases between them. This CDR3 is built from 14 residues. Germline CDR1 and CDR2: GKSSPN and SITVG. CDR3 sequence: CAWSLAGSNERLFF. Partial CDR3 DNA: TGTGCCTGGAGTCTAGCAGGGTCCAACGAAAGATTATTT.

For this clone: Mouse germline and gene names are used. The read finishes 1 residue shy of the CDR3 end, and the germline J gene is used to complete it. The V gene is TRBV4, the J gene TRBJ2-4, with 8 positions matching TRBD2. Germline lookup yields CDR1 LGHDT and CDR2 YNNKQL (reference sequence). Germline trimming cut 6 bases from V and 0 bases from J; bases unmatched to any gene: 8. The length of the CDR3 is 16 residues. CDR3 amino acids: CASRKGDWLSQNTLYF. The DNA read from the CDR3 is TGTGCCAGCAGGAAGGGGGACTGGCTTAGTCAAAACACCTTGTAC.

Comments on this clone: Genes and germline come from the mouse. With the read ending 1 residue before the CDR3 end, the germline J gene is used to fill in that end. The V gene is TRBV2, the J gene TRBJ2-5; 12 bases map to TRBD2. Trimming removed 3 bases from V and 5 bases from J; junction bases left unmatched: 3. Germline assignment: CDR1 LGHNA and CDR2 YSYQKL. The CDR3 is made up of 15 amino acids. CDR3 bases read: TGTGCCAGCAGCCAGTGGACTGGGGGGGGAGACACCCAGTAC. Its translation: CASSQWTGGGDTQY. The complete CDR3 reads CASSQWTGGGDTQYF.

On this clone: The genes are named according to mouse. The read finishes 1 residue shy of the CDR3 end, and the germline J gene is used to complete it. The chain combines TRBV19 with TRBJ2-3; D is uncertain. This CDR3 comprises 11 residues. Germline V lookup: CDR1 FNHDT, CDR2 SITEND (reference sequence). The V and J ends lost 4 bases and 3 bases respectively, with 3 bases between them. CDR3 protein: CASSWAETLYF. The CDR3 bases that were read are TGTGCCAGCAGTTGGGCAGAAACGCTGTAT.

For this clone: Gene names and germline match the mouse. The CDR3 region is CGARGPSSAETLYF. The CDR3 DNA, read in part, is TGTGGTGCTAGGGGTCCCTCTAGTGCAGAAACGCTGTAT. The chain couples TRBV20 to TRBJ2-3; D is uncertain. The read gets to within 1 residue of the CDR3 end, and the germline J gene fills in the rest. The V end lost 1 base, the J end lost 0 bases, and 8 bases lay between the germline ends. This CDR3 spans 14 amino acids. Per germline, CDR1 GFQATS and CDR2 STVNSAI. Together with reference TRBV20 and TRBJ2-3, the CDR3 gives the full variable domain: GALVYQYPRRTICKSGTSMRMECQAVGFQATSVAWYRQSPQKTFELIALSTVNSAIKYEQNFTQEKFPISHPNLSFSSMTVLNAYLEDRGLYLCGARGPSSAETLYFGSGTRLTVL.

Concerning this clone: The genes are named according to mouse. With the read ending 1 residue before the CDR3 end, the germline J gene is used to fill in that end. The chain is built from TRBV5 and TRBJ2-7; 8 nucleotides line up with TRBD2. Germline V gene data show CDR1 as LGHNA and CDR2 as YNLKQL (reference sequence). The CDR3 is 13 amino acids. The V gene end was trimmed by 0 bases and the J gene end by 7 bases; junction bases not matched to a gene: 2. The sequenced CDR3 bases are TGTGCCAGCAGCCAAGAAGGGGGGGCAGAACAGTAC. Amino acid sequence: CASSQEGGAEQY. The complete CDR3 reads CASSQEGGAEQYF.

As for this clone: Gene names are the mouse ones. The CDR3 is cut off 1 residue early in the read; its end comes from the germline J gene. The gene calls are TRBV5 and TRBJ2-5, with 9 bases that match TRBD2. Losses at the gene ends were 0 bases for V and 8 bases for J; bases not matched to a gene: 3. This CDR3 has 14 residues. Germline assignment: CDR1 LGHNA and CDR2 YNLKQL (reference sequence). The CDR3: CASSQELGGGTQYF. Partial CDR3 DNA: TGTGCCAGCAGCCAAGAACTGGGGGGAGGCACCCAGTAC.

Details on this clone: Mouse gene names and germline throughout. The read is 1 residue too short to cover the CDR3 end, so that end is filled in from the germline J gene. This rearrangement joins TRBV12-1 to TRBJ2-1, with D tentatively TRBD1 (5 bases). V was pared by 0 bases and J by 1 base, with 6 bases between. This CDR3 is 14 amino acids long. Germline lookup yields CDR1 SGHSN and CDR2 HYEKVE. The part of the CDR3 DNA that was read is TGTGCCAGCTCTCTCGAGGGGAACTATGCTGAGCAGTTC. The encoded protein is CASSLEGNYAEQF. The whole CDR3 protein reads CASSLEGNYAEQFF.

This clone was recorded once. The gene names given are mouse names. The CDR3 end falls 1 residue outside the read, so it is completed with the germline J gene. This chain links TRBV30 with TRBJ2-2; D possibly matches TRBD1 or TRBD2 (6 bases each). V was cut by 0 bases and J by 4 bases, with 9 bases left in between. CDR1 is SQVVS, CDR2 ANEGSEA, per germline. The CDR3 totals 14 residues. CDR3 DNA, as far as it was read: TGTAGTTCTAGAGAGGGGGCGGGCACCGGGCAGCTCTAC. Residues: CSSREGAGTGQLY. In full, the CDR3 reads CSSREGAGTGQLYF. Full variable domain (remainder filled in from reference TRBV30 and TRBJ2-2): SVLLYQKPNRDICQSGTSLKIQCVADSQVVSMFWYQQFQEQSLMLMATANEGSEATYESGFTKDKFPISRPNLTFSTLTVNNARPGDSSIYFCSSREGAGTGQLYFGEGSKLTVL.

As regards this clone: Gene names denote mouse genes. The sequenced fragment ends 1 residue before the CDR3 boundary, so the rest is inferred from the germline J gene. The rearrangement links TRBV2 to TRBJ2-5, with 9 bases lining up with TRBD1. CDR1 and CDR2 from the germline V gene are LGHNA and YSYQKL. This CDR3 comprises 15 residues. V was clipped by 4 bases and J by 0 bases; unmatched bases: 2. CDR3 DNA (partial): TGTGCCAGCAGCCCACAGGGGGCCAACCAAGACACCCAGTAC. Protein: CASSPQGANQDTQY. The CDR3 as a whole reads CASSPQGANQDTQYF.

A remark on this clone: Mouse germline and gene names are used. The read terminates 1 residue before the CDR3 end, so the remaining end is supplied by the germline J gene. V gene TRBV19 combines with J gene TRBJ1-4, with no clear D. From germline, CDR1 is FNHDT and CDR2 SITEND (reference sequence). The V gene lost 5 bases and the J gene lost 4 bases, with 6 bases spanning the gap. The CDR3 has 12 residues. CDR3: CASSPVNERLFF. CDR3 bases read: TGTGCCAGCAGCCCAGTCAACGAAAGATTATTT.

Regarding this clone: Mouse gene names and germline throughout. The read ends 1 residue before the CDR3 terminus; that terminus is restored from the germline J gene. The rearrangement joins TRBV13-2 to TRBJ2-7, with no clear D. The CDR3 consists of 12 residues. Germline-derived CDR1 and CDR2 are NNHNN and SYGAGS (reference sequence). Trimming pared 2 bases from V and 7 bases from J, leaving 10 bases between. CDR3 protein: CASGDWTSEQYF. The sequenced CDR3 bases are TGTGCCAGCGGTGACTGGACCTCCGAACAGTAC.

Concerning this clone: The gene names here belong to mouse. The read falls 1 residue short of the CDR3 end, and the missing part is taken from the germline J gene. This chain links TRBV26 with TRBJ2-1; no reliable D call. Germline CDR1 reads KGHPV; CDR2 reads FQNQEV (reference sequence). V was cut by 2 bases and J by 6 bases, with 8 bases left in between. The CDR3 is 13 amino acids. The DNA read from the CDR3 is TGTGCCAGCAGTCTGCCAGCGGGTGCTGAGCAGTTC. Amino acid sequence: CASSLPAGAEQF. The complete CDR3 protein is CASSLPAGAEQFF.

As regards this clone: Gene names and germline refer to mouse. The CDR3 here is CASSIPANTEVFF. Partial CDR3 DNA: TGTGCCAGCAGTATCCCCGCAAACACAGAAGTCTTC. The chain joins TRBV19 to TRBJ1-1; D ambiguous. The read ends 1 residue before the CDR3 terminus; that terminus is restored from the germline J gene. Germline values: CDR1 FNHDT, CDR2 SITEND (reference sequence). V shed 2 bases and J shed 0 bases, with 5 bases lying between them. The CDR3 loop spans 13 amino acids.

For this clone: Each gene name is a mouse one. The observed sequence ends 1 residue before the CDR3 terminus, with the missing tail filled in from the germline J gene. The chain employs TRBV16 and TRBJ1-4, with unresolved D. CDR1 is SGHSA, CDR2 FRNQAP, per germline. The CDR3 spans 15 residues. V was clipped by 1 base and J by 0 bases, with 6 bases between them. The CDR3 sequence: CASSLGPISNERLFF. The covered CDR3 bases are TGTGCAAGCAGCTTAGGGCCAATTTCCAACGAAAGATTATTT.

Concerning this clone itself: The listed genes are named as in mouse. The CDR3 end is not reached by the read, which stops 1 residue before it; the germline J gene fills it in. This sequence joins TRBV12-2 and TRBJ2-1, with 7 bases aligning to TRBD1. Germline trimming cut 1 base from V and 1 base from J; bases unmatched to any gene: 3. CDR1 SGHLS and CDR2 HYDKME come from the germline V gene. The CDR3 sequence is 15 residues long. This chain's CDR3 is CASSLPGQNYAEQFF. CDR3 DNA, as far as it was read: TGTGCCAGCTCTCTTCCGGGACAGAACTATGCTGAGCAGTTC.

Details on this clone: The genes and germline here are from mouse. The CDR3 goes on 1 residue after the read ends, and that part is filled in from the germline J gene. The chain couples TRBV3 to TRBJ2-2; either TRBD1 or TRBD2 may fit D (5 bases each). The CDR3 runs 13 residues. Trimming took off 2 bases at V and 6 bases at J, with 7 bases between the two ends. CDR1 SNHLY and CDR2 FYNGKV come from the germline V gene (reference sequence). The sequenced part of the CDR3 DNA is TGTGCCAGCAGCTTAACGGGGGCCGGGCAGCTCTAC. Its translation is CASSLTGAGQLY. The entire CDR3 protein is CASSLTGAGQLYF.